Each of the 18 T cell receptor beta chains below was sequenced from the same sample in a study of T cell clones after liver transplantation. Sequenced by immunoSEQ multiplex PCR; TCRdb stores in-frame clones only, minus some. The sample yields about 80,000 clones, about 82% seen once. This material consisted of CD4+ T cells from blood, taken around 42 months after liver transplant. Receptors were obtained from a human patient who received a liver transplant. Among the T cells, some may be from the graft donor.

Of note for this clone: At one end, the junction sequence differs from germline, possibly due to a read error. The DNA of the CDR3 is TGCGCCAGCAGCTCGCCGGGACCGGGGGTCTTC. Translation gives CASSSPGPGVF. This chain connects TRBV5-1 to TRBJ2-1; maybe TRBD2 (6 bases). The CDR3 has 11 amino acids. Germline assignment: CDR1 SGHRS and CDR2 YFSETQ. Together with reference TRBV5-1 and TRBJ2-1, the CDR3 gives the full variable domain: KAGVTQTPRYLIKTRGQQVTLSCSPISGHRSVSWYQQTPGQGLQFLFEYFSETQRNKGNFPGRFSGRQFSNSRSEMNVSTLELGDSALYLCASSSPGPGVFGPGTRLTVL.

The CDR3 sequence: CSVQTAWERKLFF. The CDR3 bases are TGCAGCGTTCAGACAGCTTGGGAGAGAAAACTGTTTTTT. V gene TRBV29-1 combines with J gene TRBJ1-4; a weak D match, TRBD1 (5 bases). Germline V gene data show CDR1 as SQVTM and CDR2 as ANQGSEA. V lost 5 bases and J 10 bases, leaving 17 bases between the germline ends. This CDR3 spans 13 amino acids.

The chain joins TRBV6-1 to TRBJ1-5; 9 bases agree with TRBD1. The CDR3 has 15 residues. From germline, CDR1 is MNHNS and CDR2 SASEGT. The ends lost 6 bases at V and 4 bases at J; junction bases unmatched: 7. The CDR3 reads CASRDRGGSNQPQHF. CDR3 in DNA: TGTGCCAGCAGGGACAGGGGTGGTTCGAATCAGCCCCAGCATTTT.

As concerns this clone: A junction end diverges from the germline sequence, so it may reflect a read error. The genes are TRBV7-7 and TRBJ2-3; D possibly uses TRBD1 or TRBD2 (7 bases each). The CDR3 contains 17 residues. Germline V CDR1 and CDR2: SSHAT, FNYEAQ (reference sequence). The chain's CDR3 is CASSPAQSRGGTDTQYF. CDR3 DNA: TGTGCTAGCAGCCCGGCCCAAAGCAGGGGGGGGACAGATACGCAGTATTTT.

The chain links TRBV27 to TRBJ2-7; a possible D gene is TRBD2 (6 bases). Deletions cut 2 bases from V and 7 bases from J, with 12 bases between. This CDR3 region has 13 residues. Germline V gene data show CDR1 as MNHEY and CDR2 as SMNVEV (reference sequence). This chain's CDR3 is CASSLREGREQYF. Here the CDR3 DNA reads TGTGCCAGCAGTTTACGCGAAGGGAGGGAGCAGTACTTC.

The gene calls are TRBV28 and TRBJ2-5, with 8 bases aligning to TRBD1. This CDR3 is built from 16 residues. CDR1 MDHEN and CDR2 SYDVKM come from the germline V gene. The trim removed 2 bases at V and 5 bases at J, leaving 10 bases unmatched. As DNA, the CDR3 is TGTGCCAGCAGTTTAGCCGCGACAGGGGATTCGGAGACCCAGTACTTC. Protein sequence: CASSLAATGDSETQYF.

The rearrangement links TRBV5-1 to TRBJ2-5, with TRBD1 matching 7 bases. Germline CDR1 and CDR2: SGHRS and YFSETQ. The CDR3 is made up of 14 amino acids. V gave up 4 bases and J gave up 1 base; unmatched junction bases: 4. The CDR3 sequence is CASSTGTAQETQYF. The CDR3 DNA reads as TGCGCCAGCAGCACAGGGACAGCCCAAGAGACCCAGTACTTC.

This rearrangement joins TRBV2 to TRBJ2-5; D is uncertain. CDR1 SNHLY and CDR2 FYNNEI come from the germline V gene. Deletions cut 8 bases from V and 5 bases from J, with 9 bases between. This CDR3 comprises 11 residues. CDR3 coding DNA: TGTGCCAGCGCGGTTTGGGAGACCCAGTACTTC. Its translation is CASAVWETQYF.

Here the CDR3 DNA reads TGCAGCGTTAGGGCTAGCGGTTACGAGCAGTACTTC. It codes for CSVRASGYEQYF. The rearrangement uses TRBV29-1 and TRBJ2-7, with TRBD2 identical over 7 bases. This CDR3 comprises 12 residues. V lost 5 bases and J lost 4; bases outside the gene matches: 5. CDR1 and CDR2 (germline): SQVTM, ANQGSEA.

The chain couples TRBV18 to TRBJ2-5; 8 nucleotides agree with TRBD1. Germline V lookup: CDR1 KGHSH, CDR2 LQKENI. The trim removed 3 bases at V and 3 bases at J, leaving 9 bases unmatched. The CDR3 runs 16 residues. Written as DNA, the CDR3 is TGTGCCAGCTCACCTATCTGGACAGGGAAGGAAGAGACCCAGTACTTC. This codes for CASSPIWTGKEETQYF.

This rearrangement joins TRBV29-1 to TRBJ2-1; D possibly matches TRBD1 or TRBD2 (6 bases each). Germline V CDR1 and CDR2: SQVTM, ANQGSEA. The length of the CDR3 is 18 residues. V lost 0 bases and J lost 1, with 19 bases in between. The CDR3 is CSVEDLGHWGASYNEQFF. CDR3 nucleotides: TGCAGCGTTGAAGATCTTGGGCATTGGGGGGCTTCCTACAATGAGCAGTTCTTC.

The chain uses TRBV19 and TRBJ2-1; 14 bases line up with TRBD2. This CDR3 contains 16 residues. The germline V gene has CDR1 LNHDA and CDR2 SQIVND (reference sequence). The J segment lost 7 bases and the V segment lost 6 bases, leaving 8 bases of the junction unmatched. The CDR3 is CASRPPGLAGVNEQFF. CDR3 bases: TGTGCCAGTAGGCCCCCGGGACTAGCGGGAGTGAATGAGCAGTTCTTC. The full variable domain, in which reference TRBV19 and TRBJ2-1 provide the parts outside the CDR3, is DGGITQSPKYLFRKEGQNVTLSCEQNLNHDAMYWYRQDPGQGLRLIYYSQIVNDFQKGDIAEGYSVSREKKESFPLTVTSAQKNPTAFYLCASRPPGLAGVNEQFFGPGTRLTVL.

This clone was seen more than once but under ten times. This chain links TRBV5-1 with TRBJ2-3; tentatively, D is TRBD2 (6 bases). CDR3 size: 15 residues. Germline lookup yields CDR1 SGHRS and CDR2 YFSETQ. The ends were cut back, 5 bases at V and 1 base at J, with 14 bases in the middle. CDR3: CASSSERARTDTQYF. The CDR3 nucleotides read TGCGCCAGCAGTTCCGAGCGGGCCCGCACAGATACGCAGTATTTT.

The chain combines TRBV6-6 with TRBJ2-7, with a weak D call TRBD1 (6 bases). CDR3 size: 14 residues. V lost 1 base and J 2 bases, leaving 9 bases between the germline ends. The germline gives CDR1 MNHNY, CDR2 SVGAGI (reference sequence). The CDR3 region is CASSYLGQAYEQYF. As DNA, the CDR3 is TGTGCCAGCAGTTACTTGGGACAAGCCTACGAGCAGTACTTC.

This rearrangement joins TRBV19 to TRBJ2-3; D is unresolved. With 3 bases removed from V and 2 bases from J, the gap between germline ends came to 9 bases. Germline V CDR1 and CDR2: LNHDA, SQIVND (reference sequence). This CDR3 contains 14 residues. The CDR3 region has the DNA TGTGCCAGTAGTATCTGGGGTTCCACAGATACGCAGTATTTT. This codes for CASSIWGSTDTQYF.

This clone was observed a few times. The CDR3 region is CASSDQPNTEAFF. The CDR3 region has the DNA TGTGCCAGCAGTGATCAGCCGAACACTGAAGCTTTCTTT. This chain links TRBV6-1 with TRBJ1-1; D gene uncertain. The CDR3 runs to 13 residues. The V end lost 3 bases, the J end lost 1 base, and 6 bases lay between the germline ends. The germline V gene has CDR1 MNHNS and CDR2 SASEGT.

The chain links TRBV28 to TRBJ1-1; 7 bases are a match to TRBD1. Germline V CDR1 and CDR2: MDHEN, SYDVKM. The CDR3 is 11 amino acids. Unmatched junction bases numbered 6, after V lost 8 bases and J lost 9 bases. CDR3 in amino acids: CASGDSLKAFF. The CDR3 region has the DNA TGTGCCAGCGGGGACAGTTTAAAAGCTTTCTTT.

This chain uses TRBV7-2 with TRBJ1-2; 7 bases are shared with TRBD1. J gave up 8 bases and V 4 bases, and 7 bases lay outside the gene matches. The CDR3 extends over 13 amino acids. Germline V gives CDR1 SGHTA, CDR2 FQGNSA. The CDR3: CASSSAQGEGYTF. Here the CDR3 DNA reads TGTGCCAGCAGCTCCGCGCAGGGGGAAGGCTACACCTTC.